The sequence of this TCR beta chain was determined in a study of yellow fever vaccine responses in identical twins (dated by TCRdb to between 2017 and 2018). In the study overall: In the study, vaccine-responding T cell clones were precisely tracked in identical twins. Summary of the overall study and its limitations: The T cell response to vaccination in identical twins was reported by the authors to appear partly convergent and partly personalized.

The library was made by RT-PCR. Sequenced on an Illumina HiSeq 2500. In-frame beta chains were kept once TCRdb had trimmed the public reads at Q25 with fastp and called clones with MiXCR. Rows matching on CDR3 protein sequence are summarized as one entry with the most common DNA and genes. In this sample the table shows 5,000 or so distinct CDR3 sequences, roughly 91% of which occur a single time. Under 2% of the sample belongs to the ten largest clones. After removal of 1 base from V and 2 bases from J, the junction retains 11 bases not matched to a gene. CDR1 is given as SGHAT and CDR2 as FQNNGV, both from the germline V gene. Spanning cysteine to phenylalanine, the CDR3 consists of 18 amino acids. Just CDR3 DNA is preserved here, 54 bases in frame from base 1. Concerning this clonotype itself: The antigen it recognizes is unknown. Base qualities are not at hand, and no much larger clone is one base apart.

Sequences were derived from T cells from blood (PBMCs), unsorted or a sorted subset (not recorded which), sampled before or after yellow fever vaccination (not recorded which). The chain employs TRBV11-2 and TRBJ2-3, with 8 central nucleotides matching TRBD2. The TCR sequence derives from a woman between 18 and 29 years old who received the yellow fever vaccine. Donor details come from another sample of the same person, matched by shared clones. DNA sequence: TGTGCCAGCAGCTTAGGCTCTCGGCTAGCGGGCATCACAGATACGCAGTATTTT. It translates to CASSLGSRLAGITDTQYF.